These T cell receptor beta chains were read from a single sample in a study of molecular identifiers for immune sequencing clone quantification. A single record per CDR3 protein comes from TCRdb applying MiXCR to the PCR reads. This repertoire shows about 500,000 distinct CDR3 sequences, roughly 24% found once; its top ten account for around 0.78%. Sequencing was done on a sample of naive CD8+ T cells from blood, with Jurkat cell RNA spiked in. The source is a human donor in good health. Some libraries in this study had Jurkat cell RNA spiked in. Both conserved end residues are part of each CDR3. The D gene is left open where the match is weak. Expanded clones get a size class; other rows say once, few or many, or leave the size out.

CDR3 length | D gene | clone size | J gene | V gene | CDR3 protein | CDR3 DNA
11 | . | many | TRBJ2-7 | TRBV7-9 | CASTSGYEQYF | TGTGCCAGCACTAGTGGGTACGAGCAGTACTTC
20 | TRBD1 | . | TRBJ1-1 | TRBV5-6 | CASSLGGQGPLNGPNTEAFF | TGTGCCAGCAGCTTGGGAGGACAGGGCCCACTAAATGGACCGAACACTGAAGCTTTCTTT
14 | TRBD1 | many | TRBJ2-7 | TRBV19 | CASSIGTGVYEQYF | TGTGCCAGTAGTATCGGGACAGGGGTGTACGAGCAGTACTTC
16 | . | . | TRBJ2-7 | TRBV7-6 | CAGSSRALGSSYEQYF | TGTGCCGGCAGCTCCCGGGCCCTTGGGAGCTCCTACGAGCAGTACTTC
15 | . | . | TRBJ2-3 | TRBV6-5 | CASSYAGQLRDTQYF | TGTGCCAGCAGTTACGCAGGACAGTTAAGGGATACGCAGTATTTT
17 | TRBD1 | . | TRBJ1-3 | TRBV5-6 | CASSKDRGRLSGNTIYF | TGTGCCAGCAGCAAGGACAGGGGGCGACTGTCTGGAAACACCATATATTTT
14 | TRBD2 | . | TRBJ2-1 | TRBV12-3/TRBV12-4 | CASSLEGGPFEQSF | TGTGCCAGCAGTTTAGAGGGAGGGCCTTTTGAGCAGTCCTTC
12 | . | many | TRBJ1-1 | TRBV12-3/TRBV12-4 | CASSLDLAEAFF | TGTGCCAGCAGTTTGGACCTAGCGGAAGCTTTCTTT
15 | TRBD1 | few | TRBJ2-7 | TRBV6-2/TRBV6-3 | CASSYPTGPKGEQYF | TGTGCCAGCAGTTACCCGACAGGGCCGAAGGGCGAGCAGTACTTC
13 | . | . | TRBJ2-5 | TRBV7-9 | CASSSGIEETQYF | TGTGCCAGCAGCTCGGGGATCGAAGAGACCCAGTACTTC
13 | . | few | TRBJ2-7 | TRBV5-4 | CASSLWGTNEQYF | TGTGCCAGCAGCTTGTGGGGGACGAACGAGCAGTACTTC
15 | TRBD1 | few | TRBJ2-7 | TRBV6-2/TRBV6-3 | CASSSGQSFPYEQYF | TGTGCCAGCAGTTCGGGACAGTCTTTCCCGTACGAGCAGTACTTC
15 | . | . | TRBJ1-5 | TRBV20-1 | CSARERGNSNQPQHF | TGCAGTGCTAGAGAGAGGGGAAATAGCAATCAGCCCCAGCATTTT
18 | . | . | TRBJ2-3 | TRBV10-3 | CAISESISDPWDADTQYF | TGTGCCATCAGTGAGTCCATATCCGACCCATGGGATGCAGATACGCAGTATTTT
15 | . | many | TRBJ2-1 | TRBV12-3/TRBV12-4 | CASSFGDGTYNEQFF | TGTGCCAGCAGTTTCGGGGACGGAACTTACAATGAGCAGTTCTTC
12 | . | . | TRBJ2-1 | TRBV29-1 | CSVLEPGNEQFF | TGCAGCGTCCTGGAGCCAGGGAATGAGCAGTTCTTC
14 | TRBD1 | many | TRBJ2-7 | TRBV20-1 | CSASPGAGGYEQYF | TGCAGTGCTAGCCCTGGGGCAGGGGGCTACGAGCAGTACTTC
15 | . | few | TRBJ2-5 | TRBV11-2 | CASSRTPGSQETQYF | TGTGCCAGCAGCCGAACCCCAGGGTCTCAAGAGACCCAGTACTTC
15 | . | few | TRBJ1-4 | TRBV7-9 | CASSFGSATNEKLFF | TGTGCCAGCAGCTTCGGCAGTGCAACTAATGAAAAACTGTTTTTT
11 | . | . | TRBJ2-4 | TRBV5-5 | CASRTKNIQYF | TGTGCCAGCAGGACAAAAAACATTCAGTACTTC
14 | . | few | TRBJ2-3 | TRBV30 | CAWSVLGAADTQYF | TGTGCCTGGAGTGTATTGGGGGCTGCAGATACGCAGTATTTT
18 | . | many | TRBJ2-5 | TRBV4-1 | CASSQVHGGSGQQETQYF | TGCGCCAGCAGCCAAGTCCACGGGGGGTCCGGACAGCAAGAGACCCAGTACTTC
14 | . | . | TRBJ1-2 | TRBV7-2 | CASSLGGGNHGYTF | TGTGCCAGCAGCTTAGGTGGCGGGAACCATGGCTACACCTTC
13 | . | . | TRBJ1-1 | TRBV14 | CASSQVVTTEAFF | TGTGCCAGCAGCCAAGTGGTTACCACTGAAGCTTTCTTT
16 | . | few | TRBJ1-1 | TRBV29-1 | CSVTSGGDRPGTEAFF | TGCAGCGTCACCTCTGGGGGGGACCGGCCCGGGACTGAAGCTTTCTTT
15 | . | many | TRBJ2-6 | TRBV7-9 | CASSSTGPGANVLTF | TGTGCCAGCAGCTCAACAGGGCCTGGGGCCAACGTCCTGACTTTC
16 | . | . | TRBJ2-2 | TRBV5-1 | CASSLALGGSTGELFF | TGCGCCAGCAGCTTGGCCTTAGGGGGTAGCACCGGGGAGCTGTTTTTT
15 | TRBD2 | few | TRBJ2-2 | TRBV30 | CAWKGLAGEIGELFF | TGTGCCTGGAAGGGACTAGCGGGGGAGATCGGGGAGCTGTTTTTT
15 | . | few | TRBJ1-1 | TRBV6-2/TRBV6-3 | CASSLGILGWTEAFF | TGTGCCAGCAGTTTGGGTATTTTGGGATGGACTGAAGCTTTCTTT
14 | TRBD1 | . | TRBJ2-3 | TRBV11-3 | CASSYRGRTDTQYF | TGTGCCAGCAGCTACAGGGGCCGCACAGATACGCAGTATTTT
15 | . | few | TRBJ1-1 | TRBV13 | CASSPFGDMNTEAFF | TGTGCCAGCAGCCCCTTCGGGGACATGAACACTGAAGCTTTCTTT
14 | TRBD2 | medium-sized | TRBJ2-7 | TRBV7-2 | CASSFTSGEYEQYF | TGTGCCAGCAGCTTTACTAGCGGGGAGTACGAGCAGTACTTC
15 | . | many | TRBJ1-5 | TRBV7-9 | CASSATGHVNQPQHF | TGTGCCAGCAGCGCAACGGGACATGTTAATCAGCCCCAGCATTTT
15 | TRBD1 | many | TRBJ1-1 | TRBV4-1 | CASSRDRVMNTEAFF | TGCGCCAGCAGCCGGGACAGGGTCATGAACACTGAAGCTTTCTTT
15 | . | few | TRBJ2-5 | TRBV7-7 | CASSPSRGILETQYF | TGTGCCAGCAGCCCCTCTCGCGGGATATTGGAGACCCAGTACTTC
13 | . | . | TRBJ2-1 | TRBV4-2 | CASSQGDYNEQFF | TGTGCCAGCAGCCAAGGGGACTACAATGAGCAGTTCTTC
14 | . | many | TRBJ1-1 | TRBV7-2 | CASSFLGGETEAFF | TGTGCCAGCAGCTTTCTGGGCGGGGAAACTGAAGCTTTCTTT
14 | TRBD1 | . | TRBJ2-7 | TRBV12-3/TRBV12-4 | CASSLGTAHYEQYF | TGTGCCAGCAGTTTGGGGACAGCGCACTACGAGCAGTACTTC
15 | . | few | TRBJ2-2 | TRBV19 | CASSIASRGTGELFF | TGTGCCAGTAGTATAGCGAGCCGTGGCACCGGGGAGCTGTTTTTT
13 | . | many | TRBJ1-5 | TRBV9 | CASSVGANQPQHF | TGTGCCAGCAGCGTAGGGGCGAATCAGCCCCAGCATTTT
16 | TRBD1 | . | TRBJ2-5 | TRBV6-5 | CASSSSDRGLLETQYF | TGTGCCAGCAGTTCCTCGGACAGGGGGCTTTTGGAGACCCAGTACTTC
16 | TRBD1 | . | TRBJ1-1 | TRBV7-2 | CASSLMLGQGITEAFF | TGTGCCAGCAGCTTAATGTTGGGACAGGGGATCACTGAAGCTTTCTTT
13 | . | . | TRBJ1-5 | TRBV4-1 | CASSQDSRQPQHF | TGCGCCAGCAGCCAAGATAGCAGACAGCCCCAGCATTTC
15 | TRBD1 | few | TRBJ2-2 | TRBV29-1 | CSVTHRGVHTGELFF | TGCAGCGTTACTCACAGGGGAGTGCACACCGGGGAGCTGTTTTTT
18 | . | . | TRBJ2-2 | TRBV4-2 | CASSQDRWTVSNTGELFF | TGTGCCAGCAGCCAAGATCGATGGACAGTCTCGAACACCGGGGAGCTGTTTTTT
14 | TRBD1 | many | TRBJ1-1 | TRBV7-9 | CASSSTGAHTEAFF | TGTGCCAGCAGCTCGACAGGGGCTCACACTGAAGCTTTCTTT
16 | . | . | TRBJ2-7 | TRBV2 | CASSLSTRESSYEQCF | TGTGCCAGCAGTTTATCAACCCGGGAAAGCTCCTACGAGCAGTGCTTC
14 | . | . | TRBJ1-6 | TRBV27 | CASTAKGIGSPLHF | TGTGCCAGCACCGCAAAAGGGATAGGTTCACCCCTCCACTTT
20 | TRBD2 | . | TRBJ2-5 | TRBV7-9 | CASSLLGGLAARPYQEPQYF | TGTGCCAGCAGCTTACTAGGCGGGCTAGCGGCTCGCCCCTACCAAGAGCCCCAGTACTTC
14 | . | few | TRBJ2-2 | TRBV12-3/TRBV12-4 | CASSLALRLGELFF | TGTGCCAGCAGTTTAGCGTTGCGTCTCGGGGAGCTGTTTTTT
15 | . | once | TRBJ1-5 | TRBV28 | CASTLSGAGNQPPHF | TGTGCCAGCACTCTGTCTGGGGCGGGCAATCAGCCCCCGCATTTT
14 | TRBD1 | many | TRBJ2-7 | TRBV4-3 | CASSLDREGYEQYF | TGCGCCAGCAGCCTGGACAGGGAAGGCTACGAGCAGTACTTC